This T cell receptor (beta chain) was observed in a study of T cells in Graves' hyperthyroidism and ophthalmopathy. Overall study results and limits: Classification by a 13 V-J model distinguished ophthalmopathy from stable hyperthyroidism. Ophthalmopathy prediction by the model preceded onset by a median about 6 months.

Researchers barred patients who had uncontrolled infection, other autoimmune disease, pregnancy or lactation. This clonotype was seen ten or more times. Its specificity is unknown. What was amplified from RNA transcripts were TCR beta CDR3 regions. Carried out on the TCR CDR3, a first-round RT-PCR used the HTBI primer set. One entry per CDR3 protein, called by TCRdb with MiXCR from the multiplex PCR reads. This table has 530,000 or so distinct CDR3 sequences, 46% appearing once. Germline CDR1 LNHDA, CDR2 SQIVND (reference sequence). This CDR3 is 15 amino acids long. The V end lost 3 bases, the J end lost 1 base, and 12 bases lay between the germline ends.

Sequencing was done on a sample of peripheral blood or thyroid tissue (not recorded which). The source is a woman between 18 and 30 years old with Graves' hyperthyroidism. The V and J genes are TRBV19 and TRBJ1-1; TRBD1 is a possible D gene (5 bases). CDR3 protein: CASSMEGRENTEAFF. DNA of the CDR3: TGTGCCAGTAGTATGGAGGGACGGGAGAACACTGAAGCTTTCTTT.